Sequencing of this TCR beta chain was carried out in a study of T cell repertoires in cytomegalovirus infection (dated by TCRdb to the late 2010s). Regarding the study in general: The peptide stimulations were aimed at well-studied HLA-B-restricted epitopes as well as recently identified HLA-C-restricted CMV epitopes, whose presentation resists viral immunomodulation. Donor HLA type was relevant to the analysis, because carriage of CMV infection together with the matching HLA type was indicated by public TCR beta signatures. Points the paper makes about the study in general: In both this cohort and an independent roughly 350-donor cohort, the cumulative frequency of public TCR beta family members distinguished carriers of CMV infection plus the relevant HLA type. The ex vivo response was dominated by HLA-C-restricted CMV-specific TCR beta clonotypes, and the single most frequent clonotype in two of eight donors was supplied by these HLA-C-restricted clonotypes.

The CDR3, cysteine through phenylalanine, is 12 amino acids long. CDR3 DNA only is kept here, 36 bases in frame from base 1. Trimming costs V 5 bases and J 7 bases, and their ends lie 9 bases apart. As encoded in the germline V gene (reference sequence), CDR1 is SEHNR while CDR2 is FQNEAQ. This clonotype qualifies as medium-sized (0.01 to 0.1%). Its recognized antigen is unknown. No much larger clone is present one base from it, and per-base qualities are unavailable. What this sample's treatment or condition label stands for: in vitro stimulation with specific CMV peptide epitopes to enrich CMV-specific T cells. The listed sequencing device is Illumina HiSeq 1500. TCRdb applied fastp at Q25 and MiXCR to the public reads, then kept only in-frame beta chains. One record per CDR3 amino acid sequence lists the most common genes and DNA. Present in this sample are tens of thousands of distinct CDR3 sequences, 20% of which were seen just once. The ten largest clones capture roughly 60% of the sample.

This receptor was obtained from a human donor in good health (CMV status not recorded). Some clones in this sample may be carry-over from other donors' samples. Here the sequenced sample was CD8+ T cells from cultured PBMCs, taken from culture after CMV antigen stimulation. The rearrangement combines TRBV7-9 with TRBJ2-1; a tentative D call is TRBD2 (5 bases match). The CDR3 reads as follows: CASSQSGNEQFF. The nucleotide sequence reads TGTGCCAGCAGCCAATCGGGGAATGAGCAGTTCTTC.